This TCR beta chain was captured by sequencing in a study of graft-versus-host responses after intestinal transplantation. Concerning this clone itself: The antigen is not known.

Profiled with immunoSEQ multiplex PCR; TCRdb holds only in-frame clones, not every one. The sample comprises over 75,000 clones, about 82% of which are singletons, and 1.4% to 1.5% rests with the top ten. This CDR3 contains 15 residues. The germline V gene encodes CDR1 SGHRS and CDR2 YFSETQ. The V and J ends lost 0 bases and 5 bases, in that order; junction bases with no gene match: 4. Study-level results: Those patients showing graft-donor T cell macrochimerism displayed high graft-versus-host to host-versus-graft clonal ratios in allografts.

The source was PBMCs, collected 255 days after intestinal transplant. The source is a human patient who received an intestinal transplant, so some T cells may come from the graft donor. The rearrangement links TRBV5-1 to TRBJ2-5; TRBD1 agrees at 10 bases. CDR3 region: CASSLVGTGAETQYF. CDR3 DNA sequence: TGCGCCAGCAGCTTGGTAGGGACAGGGGCGGAGACCCAGTACTTC.